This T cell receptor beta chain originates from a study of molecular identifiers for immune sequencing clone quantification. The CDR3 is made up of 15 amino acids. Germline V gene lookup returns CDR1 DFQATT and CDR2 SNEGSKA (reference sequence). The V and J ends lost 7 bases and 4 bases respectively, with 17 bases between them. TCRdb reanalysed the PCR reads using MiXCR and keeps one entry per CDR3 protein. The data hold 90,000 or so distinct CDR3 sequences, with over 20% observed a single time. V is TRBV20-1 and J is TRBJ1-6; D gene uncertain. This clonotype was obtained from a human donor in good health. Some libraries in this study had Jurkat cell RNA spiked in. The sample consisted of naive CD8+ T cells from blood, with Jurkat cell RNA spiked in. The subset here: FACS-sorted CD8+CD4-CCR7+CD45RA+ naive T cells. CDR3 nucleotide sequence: TGCAGTGTGAGAAGTCAGGCCCCTTATAATTCACCCCTCCACTTT. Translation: CSVRSQAPYNSPLHF.